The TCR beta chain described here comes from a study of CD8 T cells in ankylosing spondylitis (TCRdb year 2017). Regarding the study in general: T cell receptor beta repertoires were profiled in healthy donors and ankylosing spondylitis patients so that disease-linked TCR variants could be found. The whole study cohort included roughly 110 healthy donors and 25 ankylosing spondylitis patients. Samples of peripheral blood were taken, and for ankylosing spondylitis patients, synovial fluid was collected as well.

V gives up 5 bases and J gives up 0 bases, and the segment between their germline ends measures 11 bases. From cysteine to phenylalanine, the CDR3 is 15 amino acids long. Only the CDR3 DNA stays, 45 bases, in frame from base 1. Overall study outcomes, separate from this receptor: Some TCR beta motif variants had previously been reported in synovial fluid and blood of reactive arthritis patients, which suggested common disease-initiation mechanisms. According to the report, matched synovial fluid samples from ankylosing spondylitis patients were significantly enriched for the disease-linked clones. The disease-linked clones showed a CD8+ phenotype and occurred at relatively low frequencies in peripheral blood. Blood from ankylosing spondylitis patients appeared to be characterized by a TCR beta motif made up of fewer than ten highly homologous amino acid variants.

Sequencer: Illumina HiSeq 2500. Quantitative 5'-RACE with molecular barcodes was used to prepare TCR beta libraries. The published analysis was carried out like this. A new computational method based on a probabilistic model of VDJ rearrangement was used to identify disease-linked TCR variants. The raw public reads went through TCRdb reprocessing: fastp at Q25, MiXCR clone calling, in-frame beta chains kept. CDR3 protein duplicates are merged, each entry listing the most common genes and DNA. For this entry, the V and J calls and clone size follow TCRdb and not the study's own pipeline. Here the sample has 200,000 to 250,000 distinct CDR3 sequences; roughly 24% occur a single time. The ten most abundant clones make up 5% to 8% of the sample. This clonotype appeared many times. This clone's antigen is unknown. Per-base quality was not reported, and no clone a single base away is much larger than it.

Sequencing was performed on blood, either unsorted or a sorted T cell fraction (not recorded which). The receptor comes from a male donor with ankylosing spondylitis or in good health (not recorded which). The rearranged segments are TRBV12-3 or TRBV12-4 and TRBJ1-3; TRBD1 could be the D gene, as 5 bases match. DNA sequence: TGTGCCAGCAGTCTCAGTACAGGCTCTGGAAACACCATATATTTT. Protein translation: CASSLSTGSGNTIYF.